This entry concerns a single TCR beta chain. This clone was counted a single time. Its antigen is still unknown. One base away there is no much larger clone; base qualities are not given. The data stem from a study of blood T cell repertoires in COVID-19 (dated by TCRdb to 2018 to 2020). For the wider study: The collaborator samples originated in the United States, Italy and Spain and spanned the acute and convalescent phases of COVID-19. The samples were drawn from two sources: the first 160 participants of the ongoing ImmuneRACE study, and 1,000 to 1,500 subjects contributed by 6 global collaborators. Sample metadata almost always included a de-identified subject ID, COVID-19 status, age in years and sex. The repertoires were released in a freely available public database intended as a resource for research on the immune response to SARS-CoV-2. Subjects who had been exposed to COVID-19, were actively infected with it, or had recovered from it provided the deeply sampled blood TCRbeta repertoires that made up the dataset. The material from the prospective study consisted of cDNA or gDNA derived from T cells, B-cell-depleted T cells, or PBMCs. HLA class I and class II types, where available, came from metadata supplied by the sample provider rather than from assay-based typing.

Study-wide findings and limitations: Clinical and demographic metadata were provided uncurated, with the amount varying by source and participant.

Unmatched junction bases come to 7, with V trimmed by 5 bases and J by 6 bases. The CDR3, from cysteine to phenylalanine, totals 15 residues. Of the read, only the CDR3 DNA is kept; its 45 bases are in frame from base 1. In the germline V gene, CDR1 corresponds to MDHEN and CDR2 to SYDVKM. Collaborating institutions collected whole blood in K2EDTA tubes following their own protocols. For TCRbeta analysis, collaborators shipped samples as frozen whole blood, isolated PBMCs, or DNA extracted from either of those sample types. TCRbeta CDR3 regions were amplified from genomic DNA using the immunoSEQ Assay, a bias-controlled multiplex PCR. Under the source paper's analysis protocol: Nucleated cell counts per sample were estimated from amplification of reference gene primers within the assay. Sequence reads were collapsed and filtered to measure the absolute abundance of every unique TCRbeta CDR3 rearrangement. For each sample, productive Simpson clonality was calculated as the square root of Simpson's diversity index across productive rearrangements. Not all clones reach the TCRdb copy of this immuneACCESS table, which keeps in-frame sequences only. Checked studies attribute under half of the gap to unresolved V genes and leave the rest unexplained. V, J and clone size are taken as reported in that table, and D and trimming were inferred from the DNA itself. In this sample the table shows roughly 80,000 clones, around four fifths of which occur a single time. Of the sample, 10% to 15% is held by the ten largest clones.

Sequencing was performed on peripheral blood. This sequence was found in a human donor in a cohort sampled during active COVID-19. This chain joins TRBV28 to TRBJ1-4, and TRBD1 aligns with 9 junction nucleotides. The DNA is TGTGCCAGCAGTCCGACCAGGACAGGGGATGAAAAACTGTTTTTT. Translated, this gives CASSPTRTGDEKLFF.